This T cell receptor beta chain came from a study of blood T cell repertoires in COVID-19. Looking at the study overall: Sites across the United States, Italy and Spain contributed samples from acute and convalescent COVID-19. PBMCs, B-cell-depleted T cells, or T cells were the source of the cDNA or gDNA that made up the material.

As processed by the authors: Amplified reference gene primers provided the basis for estimating nucleated cell counts. Assay: immunoSEQ multiplex PCR; the TCRdb copy retains only in-frame clones and omits some. Clonal size and the V and J genes are those of that table, whereas D and trimming came from the DNA. The data show roughly 73,000 clones, with more than 85% seen just once and roughly 3.9% held by the top ten. The CDR3 totals 13 residues. Germline lookup yields CDR1 ENHRY and CDR2 SYGVKD. V was trimmed by 2 bases and J by 5 bases, leaving 9 bases between them. The chain joins TRBV10-3 to TRBJ2-5; TRBD2 might be the D (6 bases). The sequence was collected from a man between 70 and 80 years old with active COVID-19. Specimen: peripheral blood. The CDR3 region has the DNA TGTGCCATCAGTGAGGCGGAGGGGGAGACCCAGTACTTC. This sequence encodes CAISEAEGETQYF.